This T cell receptor beta chain was captured by sequencing in a study of blood T cell repertoires in COVID-19 (TCRdb year 2020). Concerning the study at large: Collaborator samples came from the United States, Italy and Spain and covered acute and convalescent phases of COVID-19. Samples were obtained from the ongoing ImmuneRACE study (first 160 participants) and from 1,254 subjects provided by 6 global collaborators. Where available, HLA class I and class II types were taken from metadata supplied by the sample provider and were not determined by assay-based typing. The repertoires were made available in a free public database intended to serve as a resource for research on the immune response to SARS-CoV-2. Nearly every sample came with metadata listing a de-identified subject ID, COVID-19 status, age in years and sex. The material from the prospective study consisted of cDNA or gDNA derived from T cells, B-cell-depleted T cells, or PBMCs. Deeply sampled blood TCRbeta repertoires from subjects exposed to, actively infected with, or recovered from COVID-19 were included in the dataset. Study-level results and caveats: Clinical and demographic metadata were provided uncurated, with the amount varying by source and participant.

The immunoSEQ Assay, a bias-controlled multiplex PCR, was used to amplify TCRbeta CDR3 regions from genomic DNA. The authors processed their data as follows. The number of nucleated cells in each sample was estimated from the amplification of reference gene primers within the assay. To quantify the absolute abundance of each unique TCRbeta CDR3 rearrangement, sequence reads were collapsed and filtered. For each sample, productive Simpson clonality was calculated as the square root of Simpson's diversity index over productive rearrangements. Sourced from immuneACCESS, this table was stored by TCRdb with only in-frame sequences that have V and J called. A share of the clones is absent; for the studies checked, an unresolved V gene accounts for under half, and the remainder has no known explanation. The DNA was the basis for D and trimming; V, J and clone size are from that table. This sample lists 100,000 to 150,000 clones; more than 70% were detected once. The ten most abundant clones make up approximately 1% of the sample.

Whole blood was collected in K2EDTA tubes by collaborating institutions according to the institutions' own protocols. For TCRbeta analysis, collaborators shipped samples as frozen whole blood, isolated PBMCs, or DNA extracted from either of those sample types. Turning to this clone: Its recognized antigen is unknown. Within one base of it there is no much larger clone, and no base qualities were kept.

V is clipped by 4 bases and J by 5 bases, and the sequence between their germline boundaries is 17 bases long. The CDR3 spans 15 residues, from the cysteine through the phenylalanine. Of the read, only the CDR3 DNA is kept; its 45 bases are in frame from base 1. Looking up the germline V gene yields CDR1 MDHEN and CDR2 SYDVKM. The receptor's source is a woman of 80 years or more with acute or convalescent COVID-19. This sequence uses TRBV28 and TRBJ1-2, and possibly TRBD1, on 6 matching bases. Sequenced material: peripheral blood. The CDR3 here reads CASSSRTVRRYGYTF. The DNA sequence reads TGTGCCAGCAGTTCCCGGACAGTTCGGAGGTATGGCTACACCTTC.